The table lists the clone carrying this T cell receptor beta chain with many counts. Trimming at V came to 4 bases and at J to 2 bases, leaving 4 bases not matched to a gene. The CDR3 totals 15 residues. Per the germline V gene, CDR1 is SGDLS and CDR2 is YYNGEE. MiXCR was run by TCRdb on the RACE reads, yielding one entry per CDR3 protein. The data contain about 85,000 distinct CDR3 sequences, roughly 12% of them singletons. This sample is part of a study of human T cells and chemical hapten exposure. The time point: patch test 2, 6 weeks after DPC sensitization. Documented treatment: therapeutic diphenylcyclopropenone sensitization with weekly scalp DPC. Patients had alopecia, were aged 18 to 70, and were not pregnant.

This TCR was sampled from a man younger than 30 with alopecia areata. Some clones in this sample may be carry-over from other donors' samples. Sequencing used whole blood, obtained in connection with sensitization to the hapten diphenylcyclopropenone (DPC). V gene TRBV9 combines with J gene TRBJ2-3; 10 nucleotides match TRBD2. The CDR3 reads CASSQSGGATDTQYF. Written as DNA, the CDR3 is TGTGCCAGCAGCCAGAGCGGGGGGGCCACAGATACGCAGTATTTT.